This T cell receptor beta chain emerged from a study of blood T cell repertoires in COVID-19. Study background: Collection of acute and convalescent COVID-19 samples took place in the United States, Italy and Spain. Sample material is recorded as cDNA or gDNA derived from T cells, B-cell-depleted T cells, or PBMCs.

This clone was picked up a small number of times. Seattle patients were enrolled while actively infected and followed longitudinally. This CDR3 has 17 amino acids. Trimming left V 5 bases short and J 10 bases short, with 24 bases between. Germline CDR1 reads SGHTA; CDR2 reads FQGNSA. Original data processing: Reference gene primers were amplified, and this amplification served to estimate nucleated cell counts. Using immunoSEQ multiplex PCR, the repertoire was profiled, and TCRdb retains in-frame clones only, with some absent. Clone size and V and J calls were adopted from that table, with D and trimming inferred from the DNA. The table shows some 300,000 clones, with 90% occurring only once.

The chain employs TRBV7-2 and TRBJ1-6, with D possibly TRBD1 on 5 matching bases. This sequence was found in a woman between 40 and 50 years old with COVID-19, enrolled during active disease. What was sequenced was peripheral blood. The CDR3 nucleotides read TGTGCCAGCAGCCGCTACCGGGACTTAACGGGGAGGTCACCCCTCCACTTT. This encodes CASSRYRDLTGRSPLHF.